These 14 T cell receptor beta chains originate from one sample sequenced in a study of T cells after yellow fever vaccination (dated by TCRdb to about 2019). In the paper's terms, the treatment or condition label means: live attenuated yellow fever vaccine strain. The method behind the library was 5' RACE. Sequencing was performed on an Illumina HiSeq 2500. TCRdb reworked the public reads: Q25 trimming with fastp, MiXCR clone assembly, productive beta chains retained. Every distinct CDR3 protein forms one entry, paired with its most common genes and DNA. This sample has some 600,000 distinct CDR3 sequences in its table, and 12% of those were observed once. The top ten constitute 15% of the sample. This specimen consisted of PBMCs, obtained on the day of the yellow fever booster vaccination. These receptors were obtained from a man aged 25 to 40 who received the YFV17D yellow fever vaccine.

The chain recombines TRBV5-1 with TRBJ2-1, with TRBD2 matching 13 bases. Trimming removed 7 bases from V and 6 bases from J; junction bases left unmatched: 7. The germline CDR1 and CDR2 sequences are SGHRS and YFSETQ. The CDR3 length is 15 residues. The CDR3 bases are TGCGCCAGCGTTGGACTAGCGGGAGTCGGCAATGAGCAGTTCTTC. This codes for CASVGLAGVGNEQFF.

The chain joins TRBV5-1 to TRBJ2-5; 7 bases are shared with TRBD2. Germline-derived CDR1 and CDR2 are SGHRS and YFSETQ. The CDR3 is 16 residues long. With 4 bases clipped from V and 4 bases from J, the junction kept 13 bases outside the gene matches. The CDR3 DNA is TGCGCCAGCAGCCAGGCCACTAGCGCGAGAGGAGAGACCCAGTACTTC. Its translation is CASSQATSARGETQYF.

This clonotype was seen a few times. This sequence joins TRBV4-3 and TRBJ1-2; 11 positions agree with TRBD1. J lost 7 bases, V lost 0 bases, and 4 bases had no gene match. Germline CDR1 LGHNA, CDR2 YSLEER. This CDR3 has 15 residues. CDR3 sequence reads: CASSQEDRGLGGYTF. CDR3 in DNA: TGCGCCAGCAGCCAAGAGGACAGGGGGCTCGGTGGCTACACCTTC.

A few counts support this clonotype. V is TRBV12-3 or TRBV12-4 and J is TRBJ2-1; 11 nucleotides line up with TRBD2. The CDR3 has 16 residues. Trimming at V came to 1 base and at J to 7 bases, leaving 6 bases not matched to a gene. The CDR3 DNA sequence: TGTGCCAGCAGTTTAGGCCTGAGACTAGCGGGGAATGAGCAGTTCTTC. It encodes CASSLGLRLAGNEQFF.

This clonotype was seen a handful of times. This chain links TRBV24-1 with TRBJ2-5; D is unclear. Trimming took 0 bases from V and 3 from J, leaving 4 bases between them. Germline V lookup: CDR1 KGHDR, CDR2 SFDVKD. The CDR3 length is 13 residues. CDR3 residues: CATSDLLEETQYF. The CDR3 DNA sequence: TGTGCCACCAGTGATTTGCTGGAAGAGACCCAGTACTTC.

This chain's CDR3 is CASSNDRTDTQYF. The DNA of the CDR3 is TGTGCCAGCAGTAATGACAGGACAGATACGCAGTATTTT. The chain joins TRBV6-1 to TRBJ2-3, with D perhaps matching TRBD1 (6 bases). This CDR3 is 13 amino acids long. CDR1 and CDR2 from the germline V gene are MNHNS and SASEGT. V lost 5 bases, J lost 3 bases, and 9 bases lay in between.

The V call is TRBV20-1, the J call TRBJ2-1; TRBD2 aligns across 9 bases. CDR3 length: 14 amino acids. V dropped 5 bases and J dropped 4; count of bases not matched to a gene: 6. The germline V gene encodes CDR1 DFQATT and CDR2 SNEGSKA (reference sequence). The CDR3 DNA sequence: TGCAGTGCTCGAATAGCGGGAGTTTACAATGAGCAGTTCTTC. This encodes CSARIAGVYNEQFF.

This chain uses TRBV11-1 with TRBJ2-2; 11 bases are a match to TRBD2. This CDR3 comprises 20 residues. Per the germline V gene, CDR1 is SGHAT and CDR2 is FQDESV (reference sequence). V shed 6 bases, J shed 3 bases, and the junction held 18 bases outside the gene matches. The CDR3 loop is CASRTGLAVIGAVDTGELFF. CDR3 coding DNA: TGTGCCAGCAGGACGGGACTAGCGGTAATAGGCGCTGTGGACACCGGGGAGCTGTTTTTT.

This clonotype was seen a handful of times. The rearrangement uses TRBV6-5 and TRBJ1-4; a possible D gene is TRBD1 (6 bases). This CDR3 has 15 residues. Looked up from germline, CDR1 is MNHEY and CDR2 is SVGAGI. Trimming removed 2 bases at V and 10 bases at J, with 17 bases between. This CDR3 reads CASSYTDSPRGKLFF. CDR3 sequence (DNA): TGTGCCAGCAGTTACACGGACAGCCCCCGGGGAAAACTGTTTTTT.

This clonotype was seen at least ten times. The chain combines TRBV7-9 with TRBJ1-1; D unclear. This CDR3 is 14 amino acids long. Trimming shortened V by 2 bases and J by 0 bases, and 7 bases separated the two germline ends. CDR1 and CDR2 from the germline V gene are SEHNR and FQNEAQ (reference sequence). The CDR3 loop reads CASSLPVMNTEAFF. DNA of the CDR3: TGTGCCAGCAGCTTACCCGTCATGAACACTGAAGCTTTCTTT.

The V call is TRBV6-1, the J call TRBJ2-7; no reliable D call. V lost 5 bases, J lost 0 bases, and 11 bases lay in between. The germline gives CDR1 MNHNS, CDR2 SASEGT. This CDR3 is 14 amino acids long. CDR3 coding DNA: TGTGCCAGCAGTAAGCGACCCGACTCCTACGAGCAGTACTTC. It codes for CASSKRPDSYEQYF.

This clonotype turned up a few times. The rearrangement joins TRBV5-1 to TRBJ2-3; possibly TRBD1 or TRBD2 for D (5 bases each). Germline lookup yields CDR1 SGHRS and CDR2 YFSETQ. The ends were cut back, 2 bases at V and 5 bases at J, with 12 bases in the middle. CDR3 length: 14 residues. The CDR3 loop reads CASSLALGEDTQYF. CDR3 sequence (DNA): TGCGCCAGCAGCTTAGCTTTGGGGGAAGATACGCAGTATTTT.

The chain combines TRBV4-3 with TRBJ2-5, with D tentatively TRBD2 (5 bases). The V and J ends lost 1 base and 4 bases respectively, with 16 bases between them. CDR1 and CDR2 (germline): LGHNA, YSLEER. CDR3 length equals 16 residues. The CDR3 DNA reads as TGCGCCAGCAGCCAAGGGACGAGTACGGGGTTAGAGACCCAGTACTTC. This codes for CASSQGTSTGLETQYF.

This clonotype appeared many times. The chain recombines TRBV12-3 or TRBV12-4 with TRBJ2-5; no clear D gene. Trimming took 3 bases from V and 2 from J, leaving 7 bases between them. This CDR3 comprises 13 residues. The CDR3 loop is CASSFLAQETQYF. As DNA, the CDR3 is TGTGCCAGCAGTTTCCTCGCTCAAGAGACCCAGTACTTC.